This T cell receptor beta chain stems from a study of T cell responses to AZD1222 COVID-19 vaccine. Sequencing was performed with immunoSEQ multiplex PCR; in TCRdb, only in-frame clones are kept and a portion is missing. Here the sample spans around 150,000 clones, over 90% being singletons. V was pared by 4 bases and J by 0 bases, with 18 bases between. CDR3 length: 17 amino acids. Germline CDR1 SGHRS, CDR2 YFSETQ. The sequence was obtained from an adult in good health. V is TRBV5-1 and J is TRBJ2-3; D is ambiguous. The sequenced sample was peripheral blood, obtained on day 0 of AZD1222 vaccination. The CDR3 is CASSPAGGASSTDTQYF. The CDR3 DNA reads TGCGCCAGCAGCCCGGCCGGTGGAGCGTCTAGCACAGATACGCAGTATTTT.